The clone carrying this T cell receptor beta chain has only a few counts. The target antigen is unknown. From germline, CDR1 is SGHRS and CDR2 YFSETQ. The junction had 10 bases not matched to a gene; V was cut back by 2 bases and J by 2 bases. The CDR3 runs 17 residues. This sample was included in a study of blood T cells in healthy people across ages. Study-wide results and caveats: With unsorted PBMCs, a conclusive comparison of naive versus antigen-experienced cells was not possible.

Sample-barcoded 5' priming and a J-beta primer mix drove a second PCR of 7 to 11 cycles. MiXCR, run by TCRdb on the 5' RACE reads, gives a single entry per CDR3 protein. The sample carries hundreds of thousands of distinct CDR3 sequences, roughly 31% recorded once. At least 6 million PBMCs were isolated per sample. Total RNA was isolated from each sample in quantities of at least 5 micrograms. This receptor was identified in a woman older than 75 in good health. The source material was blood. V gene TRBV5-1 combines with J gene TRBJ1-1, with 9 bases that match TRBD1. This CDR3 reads CASSLTGTGSPNTEAFF. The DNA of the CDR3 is TGCGCCAGCAGCTTAACTGGGACAGGGTCCCCAAACACTGAAGCTTTCTTT.